Shown below are 29 T cell receptor beta chains from a single sample sequenced in a study of OX40 agonist ivuxolimab in advanced cancers. Profiling relied on immunoSEQ multiplex PCR, and the TCRdb table lists in-frame clones only, not all of them. The table records approximately 78,000 clones, about 84% of them present only once. The source was CD4+ or CD8+ T cells sorted from blood, collected in a trial of the OX40 agonist ivuxolimab. The source is an adult with an advanced solid tumor such as melanoma, head and neck, liver or kidney cancer.

The chain has TRBV7-8 and TRBJ1-1; D unclear. V lost 0 bases to trimming and J lost 0 bases, with 8 bases between them. The CDR3 sequence is 15 residues long. Germline V gene data show CDR1 as SGHVS and CDR2 as FQNEAQ. The chain's CDR3 is CASSLAARMNTEAFF. Written as DNA, the CDR3 is TGTGCCAGCAGCTTAGCGGCACGGATGAACACTGAAGCTTTCTTT.

The V call is TRBV2, the J call TRBJ2-5; D unresolved. Germline V gene sequence: CDR1 SNHLY, CDR2 FYNNEI. There are 14 residues in the CDR3. V was cut by 4 bases and J by 8 bases, with 17 bases left in between. CDR3 loop: CASSAGSVVETQYF. CDR3 in DNA: TGTGCCAGCAGTGCTGGGTCCGTGGTGGAAACCCAGTACTTC.

The chain has TRBV7-9 and TRBJ2-1, with 10 nucleotides matching TRBD2. The CDR3 loop spans 14 amino acids. Germline CDR1 reads SEHNR; CDR2 reads FQNEAQ (reference sequence). Losses at the gene ends were 4 bases for V and 10 bases for J; bases not matched to a gene: 7. DNA for the CDR3: TGTGCCAGCAGCTCGGTCCTAGCGGGAGACGAGCAGTTCTTC. Protein: CASSSVLAGDEQFF.

A single count supports this clone. The chain uses TRBV2 and TRBJ2-7, with TRBD2 as a possible D gene (6 bases). Germline values: CDR1 SNHLY, CDR2 FYNNEI. This CDR3 spans 16 amino acids. Trimming cost V 2 bases and J 0 bases, with 14 bases left between them. Written as DNA, the CDR3 is TGTGCCAGCAGTGAATGGGGGGACGGTAGCTCCTACGAGCAGTACTTC. Its translation: CASSEWGDGSSYEQYF.

The V and J genes are TRBV6-5 and TRBJ1-1, with D possibly TRBD1 on 6 matching bases. This CDR3 spans 11 amino acids. Germline V gives CDR1 MNHEY, CDR2 SVGAGI. V was cut by 5 bases and J by 8 bases, with 9 bases left in between. The CDR3 bases are TGTGCCAGCAGTGGACAGACCGAAGCTTTCTTT. Its protein is CASSGQTEAFF.

V is TRBV5-1 and J is TRBJ2-5; D remains ambiguous. This CDR3 is 13 amino acids long. The V gene's germline CDR1 is SGHRS and CDR2 YFSETQ. V lost 4 bases, J lost 1 base, and 8 bases lay in between. The CDR3 nucleotides are TGCGCCAGCAGCCCTGATATCCAAGAGACCCAGTACTTC. Translated, it gives CASSPDIQETQYF.

This chain uses TRBV6-5 with TRBJ1-1; 8 bases are a match to TRBD1. CDR1 and CDR2 from the germline V gene are MNHEY and SVGAGI. Losses at the gene ends were 2 bases for V and 4 bases for J; bases not matched to a gene: 6. The CDR3 has 15 amino acids. The CDR3 protein is CASSYQGALGTEAFF. In DNA form, the CDR3 reads TGTGCCAGCAGTTACCAGGGGGCGCTGGGCACTGAAGCTTTCTTT.

The CDR3 sequence is CASSYGGHSTDTQYF. CDR3 bases: TGTGCCAGCAGTTACGGGGGACATAGCACAGATACGCAGTATTTT. The chain recombines TRBV6-6 with TRBJ2-3, with D tentatively TRBD1 (6 bases). This CDR3 is 15 amino acids long. Germline V gene lookup returns CDR1 MNHNY and CDR2 SVGAGI (reference sequence). V shed 2 bases and J shed 0 bases, with 9 bases lying between them.

The V call is TRBV10-3, the J call TRBJ2-1; 11 positions match TRBD2. V was clipped by 3 bases and J by 8 bases; unmatched bases: 6. This CDR3 region has 15 residues. Germline assignment: CDR1 ENHRY and CDR2 SYGVKD. The CDR3 spells CAISDPGLAADEQFF. Here the CDR3 DNA reads TGTGCCATCAGTGACCCGGGACTAGCGGCCGATGAGCAGTTCTTC.

The gene calls are TRBV6-1 and TRBJ1-1, with D unclear. Germline values: CDR1 MNHNS, CDR2 SASEGT. V was cut by 5 bases and J by 0 bases, with 13 bases left in between. The length of the CDR3 is 15 residues. The CDR3 here is CASSQNGGVNTEAFF. Written as DNA, the CDR3 is TGTGCCAGCAGTCAAAACGGAGGAGTGAACACTGAAGCTTTCTTT.

The rearrangement joins TRBV27 to TRBJ1-2; 8 positions match TRBD1. The germline V gene encodes CDR1 MNHEY and CDR2 SMNVEV (reference sequence). V shed 2 bases, J shed 2 bases, and the junction held 4 bases outside the gene matches. This CDR3 is built from 15 residues. CDR3 coding DNA: TGTGCCAGCAGTTTACAGGGGGCTAGCAACTATGGCTACACCTTC. Protein sequence: CASSLQGASNYGYTF.

The chain couples TRBV7-2 to TRBJ1-1; possibly TRBD1 for D (5 bases). Germline CDR1 SGHTA, CDR2 FQGNSA. V was trimmed by 5 bases and J by 4 bases, leaving 29 bases between them. The CDR3 has 19 amino acids. DNA of the CDR3: TGTGCCAGCAGCCTCTCACGTGGTGGGCAGGGCGGTACGAGCACTGAAGCTTTCTTT. Translated, it gives CASSLSRGGQGGTSTEAFF.

The J gene is TRBJ1-6, the V gene TRBV27, with 7 bases aligning to TRBD1. The germline gives CDR1 MNHEY, CDR2 SMNVEV (reference sequence). The CDR3 runs 15 residues. Trimming removed 11 bases from V and 7 bases from J; junction bases left unmatched: 14. Here the CDR3 DNA reads TGTGCCGCCCTCATGGCTTCAGGGGGGAATTCACCCCTCCACTTT. Translated, it gives CAALMASGGNSPLHF.

The chain carries TRBV20-1 and TRBJ2-7, with D hard to call. Per the germline V gene, CDR1 is DFQATT and CDR2 is SNEGSKA (reference sequence). This CDR3 comprises 11 residues. V lost 5 bases, J lost 5 bases, and 10 bases lay in between. The CDR3 reads CSAQNRDEQYF. The CDR3 DNA reads as TGCAGTGCTCAAAATCGCGACGAGCAGTACTTC.

The chain links TRBV18 to TRBJ1-3, with D perhaps TRBD1 (6 bases). The germline V and J ends were trimmed by 1 base and 2 bases, with 6 bases remaining between them. The CDR3 is 14 amino acids. Germline V gene lookup returns CDR1 KGHSH and CDR2 LQKENI. CDR3 DNA sequence: TGTGCCAGCTCACCACAGGGGGCTGGAAACACCATATATTTT. Protein sequence: CASSPQGAGNTIYF.

This chain uses TRBV11-2 with TRBJ2-3; D might be TRBD2 (5 bases). Trimming took off 8 bases at V and 6 bases at J, with 21 bases between the two ends. This CDR3 comprises 15 residues. The germline V gene encodes CDR1 SGHAT and CDR2 FQNNGV. CDR3 sequence (DNA): TGTGCCAGCCGACGCCGCGGGCCTACAGCGGATACGCAGTATTTT. Its translation: CASRRRGPTADTQYF. Looking up the rest from reference TRBV11-2 and TRBJ2-3 gives the full variable domain: EAGVAQSPRYKIIEKRQSVAFWCNPISGHATLYWYQQILGQGPKLLIQFQNNGVVDDSQLPKDRFSAERLKGVDSTLKIQPAKLEDSAVYLCASRRRGPTADTQYFGPGTRLTVL.

V is TRBV27 and J is TRBJ2-7, with 8 bases fitting TRBD2. Germline assignment: CDR1 MNHEY and CDR2 SMNVEV (reference sequence). Trimming removed 6 bases from V and 3 bases from J; junction bases left unmatched: 4. There are 13 residues in the CDR3. The CDR3 region has the DNA TGTGCCAGCAGGGGGACTAGGAACTACGAGCAGTACTTC. This codes for CASRGTRNYEQYF.

Comment on this clone: A read error may account for a junction end that differs from germline. The chain combines TRBV7-7 with TRBJ2-2, with 9 bases lining up with TRBD1. CDR1 and CDR2 from the germline V gene are SSHAT and FNYEAQ (reference sequence). This CDR3 spans 15 amino acids. The CDR3 sequence is CASSQDRGDTGELFF. CDR3 in DNA: TGTGCTAGCAGCCAGGACAGGGGTGACACCGGGGAGCTGTTTTTT.

The CDR3 sequence is CATQQGNYLDTIYF. CDR3 DNA sequence: TGTGCCACTCAACAGGGAAACTATTTGGACACCATATATTTT. The chain uses TRBV6-1 and TRBJ1-3, with TRBD1 as a possible D gene (6 bases). Germline assignment: CDR1 MNHNS and CDR2 SASEGT. Trimming cost V 10 bases and J 8 bases, with 21 bases left between them. This CDR3 is 14 amino acids long.

In regard to this clone: This sample also contains other DNA sequences that code for the same CDR3. The chain combines TRBV9 with TRBJ1-6; D is unresolved. This CDR3 contains 16 residues. Trimming cost V 2 bases and J 0 bases, with 9 bases left between them. Germline loops: CDR1 SGDLS, CDR2 YYNGEE. The CDR3 reads CASSVGVSSYNSPLHF. The CDR3 DNA sequence: TGTGCCAGCAGCGTCGGGGTGAGCTCCTATAATTCACCCCTCCACTTT.

The chain combines TRBV7-9 with TRBJ2-7; tentative D call: TRBD1 (6 bases). The CDR3 totals 14 residues. The germline V gene has CDR1 SEHNR and CDR2 FQNEAQ (reference sequence). Trimming shortened V by 2 bases and J by 2 bases, and 10 bases separated the two germline ends. The CDR3 protein is CASSLPRDTYEQYF. The CDR3 DNA follows: TGTGCCAGCAGCTTACCACGGGACACCTACGAGCAGTACTTC.

This clone showed up just a few times. The V gene is TRBV7-9, the J gene TRBJ1-5; TRBD1 might be the D (5 bases). CDR1 is SEHNR, CDR2 FQNEAQ, per germline (reference sequence). Trimming removed 5 bases from V and 7 bases from J, with 12 bases in between. The CDR3 loop spans 13 amino acids. CDR3 bases: TGTGCCAGCAGCAGGGGAGAAGTGCAGCCCCAGCATTTT. As protein: CASSRGEVQPQHF.

V and J are TRBV4-1 and TRBJ1-6; no definite D call. Per germline, CDR1 MGHRA and CDR2 YSYEKL. CDR3 size: 15 residues. V lost 0 bases and J lost 10, with 13 bases in between. This chain's CDR3 is CASSQERYSRSPLHF. CDR3 coding DNA: TGCGCCAGCAGCCAAGAAAGATATAGCCGGTCACCCCTCCACTTT.

V gene TRBV11-2 combines with J gene TRBJ2-7; TRBD2 aligns across 8 bases. Unmatched junction bases numbered 5, after V lost 1 base and J lost 3 bases. The CDR3 consists of 15 residues. Germline V gives CDR1 SGHAT, CDR2 FQNNGV. The CDR3: CASSLGAGDHYEQYF. CDR3 DNA: TGTGCCAGCAGCTTAGGAGCGGGGGATCACTACGAGCAGTACTTC.

The V gene is TRBV6-6, the J gene TRBJ1-3; D is perhaps TRBD1 (6 bases). The germline V gene encodes CDR1 MNHNY and CDR2 SVGAGI (reference sequence). This CDR3 contains 14 residues. Trimming removed 6 bases at V and 4 bases at J, with 13 bases between. The CDR3 DNA reads TGTGCCAGCAGAGAAACGGGGGCAGGAAACACCATATATTTT. Translated, it gives CASRETGAGNTIYF.

The CDR3 reads CATSLSGQPNEKLFF. CDR3 coding DNA: TGTGCCACCAGCTTGTCAGGACAGCCCAATGAAAAACTGTTTTTT. The gene calls are TRBV15 and TRBJ1-4; perhaps TRBD1 as D (6 bases). This CDR3 is 15 amino acids long. V was clipped by 5 bases and J by 5 bases, with 15 bases between them. Germline assignment: CDR1 LNHNV and CDR2 YYDKDF (reference sequence).

CDR3 region: CAWRISGGTYEQYF. CDR3 DNA: TGTGCCTGGAGAATAAGCGGGGGGACGTACGAGCAGTACTTC. The J gene is TRBJ2-7, the V gene TRBV30, with 9 nucleotides matching TRBD2. The CDR3 is made up of 14 amino acids. CDR1 and CDR2 (germline): GTSNPN, SVGIG (reference sequence). Losses at the gene ends were 3 bases for V and 4 bases for J; bases not matched to a gene: 7.

This clone has just one count. J is TRBJ1-4 and V is TRBV19; D not certain. The CDR3 extends over 17 amino acids. Germline V lookup: CDR1 LNHDA, CDR2 SQIVND (reference sequence). V gave up 7 bases and J gave up 8 bases, with 26 bases separating them. The CDR3 is CASTSGAVGSFGEKLFF. DNA of the CDR3: TGTGCCAGTACTTCCGGTGCTGTGGGCTCGTTTGGCGAAAAACTGTTTTTT.

Sample share makes this clone medium-sized. This chain uses TRBV30 with TRBJ1-6; D is possibly TRBD1 (5 bases). The CDR3 contains 15 residues. In germline, CDR1 is GTSNPN, CDR2 SVGIG (reference sequence). V gave up 5 bases and J gave up 7 bases, with 18 bases separating them. The CDR3 DNA reads as TGTGCCTGGGGGACCTGGACCGGGATAAATTCACCCCTCCACTTT. Amino acids: CAWGTWTGINSPLHF.